The 5 T cell receptor beta chains below come from one sample, sequenced in a study of T cell responses to AZD1222 COVID-19 vaccine (dated by TCRdb to the early 2020s). Library generation was performed with the immunoSEQ multiplex PCR assay. TCRdb re-hosts the immuneACCESS table, in-frame sequences only. Its copies lack some clones; in the studies checked, an unresolved V gene accounts for under half of them, and the cause for the rest is not known. The table for this sample lists some 150,000 clones; 80% to 90% of them were counted only once. Clones ranked in the top ten supply approximately 7.2% of the sample. The time point label here, explained by the study, means: sample from adult after SARS-CoV-2 infection, after symptom onset. The sample was peripheral blood, taken after recovery from COVID-19. These receptors all come from an adult who had recovered from COVID-19.

This chain connects TRBV18 to TRBJ2-3, with 8 positions matching TRBD2. The ends lost 3 bases at V and 1 base at J; junction bases unmatched: 3. The CDR3 extends over 15 amino acids. Germline CDR1 KGHSH, CDR2 LQKENI. CDR3 nucleotides: TGTGCCAGCTCACCGATGACTAGCGGCACAGATACGCAGTATTTT. Translation gives CASSPMTSGTDTQYF.

The gene calls are TRBV3-1 (or the pseudogene TRBV3-2) and TRBJ1-4; D gene uncertain. V lost 1 base to trimming and J lost 4 bases, with 16 bases between them. CDR1 and CDR2 from the germline V gene are LGHDT and YNNKEL (reference sequence). The CDR3 is 17 residues long. In DNA form, the CDR3 reads TGTGCCAGCAGCCAAGTGACGGCTGGTCCCTTTAATGAAAAACTGTTTTTT. This gives the protein CASSQVTAGPFNEKLFF.

This clone was recorded a few times. The chain recombines TRBV24-1 with TRBJ1-5, with D perhaps TRBD1 (6 bases). The CDR3 loop spans 16 amino acids. V shed 7 bases and J shed 11 bases, with 26 bases lying between them. CDR1 and CDR2 (germline): KGHDR, SFDVKD. In DNA, the CDR3 is TGTGCCACCAGCGAAAGTGGGGGCAGGGGAAGATGGGCCCAGCATTTT. Its protein is CATSESGGRGRWAQHF.

This clone appeared once. The chain is built from TRBV7-9 and TRBJ1-6; D not resolved. This CDR3 has 14 residues. Between the trimmed V and J ends, which lost 4 bases and 5 bases, there was a span of 9 bases. Germline-derived CDR1 and CDR2 are SEHNR and FQNEAQ (reference sequence). CDR3 sequence reads: CASSSYGDNSPLHF. The CDR3 coding sequence is TGTGCCAGCAGCTCTTACGGGGATAATTCACCCCTCCACTTT.

The CDR3: CASSLGKLYSGNTIYF. The CDR3 DNA reads TGTGCCAGCAGCTTGGGGAAGCTTTACTCTGGAAACACCATATATTTT. V is TRBV5-6 and J is TRBJ1-3; D unclear. Germline V gives CDR1 SGHDT, CDR2 YYEEEE. The length of the CDR3 is 16 residues. The V and J ends lost 0 bases and 0 bases respectively, with 10 bases between them.